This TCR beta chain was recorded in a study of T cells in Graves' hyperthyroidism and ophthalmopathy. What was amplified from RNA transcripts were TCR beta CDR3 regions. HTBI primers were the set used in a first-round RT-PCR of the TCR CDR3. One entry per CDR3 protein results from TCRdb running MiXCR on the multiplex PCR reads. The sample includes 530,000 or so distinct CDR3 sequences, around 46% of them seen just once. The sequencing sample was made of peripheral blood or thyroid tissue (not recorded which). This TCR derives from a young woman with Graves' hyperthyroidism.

CDR3 sequence (DNA): TGTGCCAGCAGTGTTTGGCTAGCGGGAGGGGAAGGGTACGGAGAGACCCAGTACTTC. Amino acids: CASSVWLAGGEGYGETQYF. This chain links TRBV2 with TRBJ2-5; 12 bases are shared with TRBD2. Germline values: CDR1 SNHLY, CDR2 FYNNEI. The CDR3 has 19 amino acids. V shed 4 bases and J 4 bases; nucleotides not matched to a gene: 16.